The 9 T cell receptor beta chains reported below all come from one sample, sequenced in a study of T cell responses to AZD1222 COVID-19 vaccine. Profiled with immunoSEQ multiplex PCR; TCRdb holds only in-frame clones, not every one. Of about 140,000 clones listed, roughly 86% were seen once; the top ten hold approximately 5.6%. The sequenced sample was peripheral blood, obtained 28 days after the second dose of the MenACWY control vaccine. These receptor sequences come from an adult who received the MenACWY meningococcal vaccine as a control.

This chain joins TRBV19 and TRBJ2-2; 8 nucleotides align to TRBD1. This CDR3 is built from 19 residues. Trimming cost V 4 bases and J 0 bases; bases outside gene matches: 13. CDR1 and CDR2 (germline): LNHDA, SQIVND (reference sequence). The CDR3 region is CASSRSGRGRGTNTGELFF. Written as DNA, the CDR3 is TGTGCCAGTAGTAGGTCGGGCAGGGGGCGCGGTACGAACACCGGGGAGCTGTTTTTT.

This rearrangement joins TRBV6-5 to TRBJ2-1, with D hard to call. Germline values: CDR1 MNHEY, CDR2 SVGAGI. The V and J ends lost 4 bases and 4 bases respectively, with 14 bases between them. The CDR3 spans 15 residues. The CDR3 protein is CASSFGLPTYNEQFF. The CDR3 DNA is TGTGCCAGCAGTTTTGGGCTACCCACGTACAATGAGCAGTTCTTC.

The rearrangement links TRBV7-9 to TRBJ2-3, with D hard to call. Germline V gene lookup returns CDR1 SEHNR and CDR2 FQNEAQ (reference sequence). The CDR3 totals 14 residues. The V end was cut by 4 bases, the J end by 2 bases, with 10 bases between. CDR3 DNA sequence: TGTGCCAGCAGCTCGGATCGTCTCACAGATACGCAGTATTTT. Translation gives CASSSDRLTDTQYF.

The V call is TRBV7-3, the J call TRBJ1-2; 10 bases line up with TRBD1. There are 15 residues in the CDR3. J gave up 5 bases and V 1 base, and 4 bases lay outside the gene matches. Germline-derived CDR1 and CDR2 are SGHTA and FQGTGA. CDR3: CASSLRQGAGYGYTF. For the CDR3, the DNA is TGTGCCAGCAGCTTAAGACAGGGGGCTGGGTATGGCTACACCTTC.

This clone was counted only a few times. The V and J genes are TRBV7-2 and TRBJ1-5; D gene ambiguous. The CDR3 extends over 13 amino acids. Trimming took 1 base from V and 1 from J, leaving 2 bases between them. Germline V gives CDR1 SGHTA, CDR2 FQGNSA. CDR3 in amino acids: CASSLVSNQPQHF. The CDR3 DNA reads as TGTGCCAGCAGCTTAGTGAGCAATCAGCCCCAGCATTTT. Full variable domain (outside the CDR3, taken from reference TRBV7-2 and TRBJ1-5): GAGVSQSPSNKVTEKGKDVELRCDPISGHTALYWYRQSLGQGLEFLIYFQGNSAPDKSGLPSDRFSAERTGGSVSTLTIQRTQQEDSAVYLCASSLVSNQPQHFGDGTRLSIL.

The rearrangement joins TRBV5-4 to TRBJ2-3, with TRBD2 identical over 8 bases. V shed 0 bases, J shed 8 bases, and the junction held 5 bases outside the gene matches. CDR1 is SGHNT and CDR2 is YYREEE in the germline V gene (reference sequence). The CDR3 sequence is 14 residues long. The CDR3: CASSLGRGDVTQYF. DNA of the CDR3: TGTGCCAGCAGCTTGGGGCGGGGGGATGTTACGCAGTATTTT.

This clone was observed a handful of times. The chain links TRBV11-3 to TRBJ2-1, with D uncertain. This CDR3 contains 13 residues. V gave up 5 bases and J gave up 7 bases, with 12 bases separating them. Germline values: CDR1 SGHNT, CDR2 YENEEA. CDR3 amino acids: CASSLRSRNEQFF. CDR3 nucleotide sequence: TGTGCCAGCAGCCTCCGCAGTAGAAATGAGCAGTTCTTC.

The chain carries TRBV27 and TRBJ2-7; D is possibly TRBD1 or TRBD2 (5 bases each). This CDR3 has 14 residues. From germline, CDR1 is MNHEY and CDR2 SMNVEV (reference sequence). The V end was cut by 4 bases, the J end by 2 bases, with 12 bases between. DNA of the CDR3: TGTGCCAGCAGTTATCGGGACGGAACCTACGAGCAGTACTTC. It yields the protein CASSYRDGTYEQYF.

This chain uses TRBV16 with TRBJ1-5; D may be TRBD1 (5 bases). From germline, CDR1 is KGHSY and CDR2 FQNENV. This CDR3 spans 17 amino acids. V was trimmed by 1 base and J by 2 bases, leaving 15 bases between them. The CDR3 nucleotides read TGTGCCAGCAGCCAATTAGAATCGGGGACCCGCAATCAGCCCCAGCATTTT. It encodes CASSQLESGTRNQPQHF.